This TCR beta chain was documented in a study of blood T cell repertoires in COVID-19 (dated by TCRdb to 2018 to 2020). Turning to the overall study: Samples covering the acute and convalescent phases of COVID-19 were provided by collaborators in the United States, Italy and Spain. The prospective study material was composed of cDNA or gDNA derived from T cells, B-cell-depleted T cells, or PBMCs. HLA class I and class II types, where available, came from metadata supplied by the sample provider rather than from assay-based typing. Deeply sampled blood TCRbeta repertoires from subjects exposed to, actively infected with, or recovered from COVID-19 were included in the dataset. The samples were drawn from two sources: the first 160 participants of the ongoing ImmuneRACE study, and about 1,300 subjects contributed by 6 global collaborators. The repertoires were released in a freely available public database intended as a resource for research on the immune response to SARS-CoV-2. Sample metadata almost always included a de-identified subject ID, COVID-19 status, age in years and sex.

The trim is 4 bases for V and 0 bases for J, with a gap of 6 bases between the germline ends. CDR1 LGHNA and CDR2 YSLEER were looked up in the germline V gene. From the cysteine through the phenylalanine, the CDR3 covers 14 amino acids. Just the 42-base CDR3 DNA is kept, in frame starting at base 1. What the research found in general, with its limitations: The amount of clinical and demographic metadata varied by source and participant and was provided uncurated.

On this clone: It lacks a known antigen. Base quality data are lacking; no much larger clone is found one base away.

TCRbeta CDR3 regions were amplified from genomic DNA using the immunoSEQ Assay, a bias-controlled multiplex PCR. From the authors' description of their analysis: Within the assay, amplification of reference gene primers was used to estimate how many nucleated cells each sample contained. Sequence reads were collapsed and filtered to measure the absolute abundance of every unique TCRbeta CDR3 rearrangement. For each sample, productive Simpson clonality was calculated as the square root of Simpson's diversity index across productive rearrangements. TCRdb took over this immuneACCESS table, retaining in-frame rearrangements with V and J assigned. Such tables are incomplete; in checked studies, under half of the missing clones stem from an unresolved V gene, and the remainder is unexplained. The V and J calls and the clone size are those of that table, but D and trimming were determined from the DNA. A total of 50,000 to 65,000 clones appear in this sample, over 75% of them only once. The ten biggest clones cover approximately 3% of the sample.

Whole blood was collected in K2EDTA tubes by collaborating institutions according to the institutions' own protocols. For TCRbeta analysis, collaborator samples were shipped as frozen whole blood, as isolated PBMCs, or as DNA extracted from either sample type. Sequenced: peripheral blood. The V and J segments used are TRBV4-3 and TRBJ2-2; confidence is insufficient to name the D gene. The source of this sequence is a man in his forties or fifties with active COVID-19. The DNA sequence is TGCGCCAGCAGCCCGTTCGCGAACACCGGGGAGCTGTTTTTT. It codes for CASSPFANTGELFF.